This T cell receptor (beta chain) was recorded in a study of T cell responses to AZD1222 COVID-19 vaccine (TCRdb year 2021). The study in broad terms: TCR sequencing was performed for 230 to 250 trial participants, of whom about 200 were given two doses of AZD1222 and around 25 were given two doses of MenACWY control vaccine. Trial participants were enrolled by age into subgroups of 18-55, 56-69 and 70-plus years, and 148, 28 and 57 TCR-sequenced participants, respectively, were included in these subgroups. Study-level results and caveats: The vaccine-associated CD4 TCRs covered the entire spike protein, and the dominant responses fell in regions 160-218 and 743-854. Epitopes outside the regions mutated in the B.1.351 and B.1.1.7 variants were reportedly recognized by nearly half of the unique spike-specific TCRs. After two AZD1222 doses, both the breadth and the depth of spike-specific TCRs were significantly higher than at day 0 and than in MenACWY recipients. In the small 56-69-year group, the increase in depth fell short of significance, most likely because of low power. Participants were mostly white British, with more females than males. The authors suggested clonal diversity may have been underestimated. No day 14 peak-response samples were available, so repertoires were characterized only after the peak T cell response. Conclusions about previously exposed vaccinees were limited because only a handful of AZD1222 recipients were SARS-CoV-2 seropositive at baseline.

This specimen's time point label, per the study, means: about 28 days (+/-7) after the second vaccine dose. AZD1222 recipients with second doses at about 4 weeks or about 12 weeks were pooled, because spike-specific TCR depth and breadth did not differ between schedules. Vaccinee samples were obtained from the UK trials COV001 and COV002, which included a single-blind randomized controlled phase 2/3 trial of AZD1222 (ChAdOx1 nCoV-19) in healthy adults. For TCRbeta chain sequencing, PBMC samples were collected from trial participants at day 0 and at day 28 after the second dose. The CDR3 regions of human TCRbeta chains were subjected to immunosequencing. Turning to the authors' computational methods: TCRs in the repertoires were matched against a reference library of SARS-CoV-2-specific TCRs that had been generated with the MIRA antigen-specificity platform. Breadth was defined as the fraction of unique TCRs that were SARS-CoV-2-associated. Depth was defined as the fraction of total T cells that were SARS-CoV-2-associated. Using the MIRA data, each spike-specific TCR was mapped to the spike region that the TCR reacts to and placed in a CD4 or CD8 class. Log10-transformed breadth and depth values were compared by one-way ANOVA with Sidak's multiple comparisons tests. TCRdb took over this immuneACCESS table, retaining in-frame rearrangements with V and J assigned. Such tables are incomplete; in checked studies, under half of the missing clones stem from an unresolved V gene, and the remainder is unexplained. V, J and clone size reflect that table, while D and trimming were determined from the DNA. In all, the sample holds 150,000 to 200,000 clones, and 85% to 95% of those were seen once. The ten largest clones capture roughly 1.9% of the sample.

Compared with germline, V lacks 5 bases and J lacks 7 bases; bases without a gene match: 7. From cysteine to phenylalanine, the CDR3 is 15 amino acids long. Just CDR3 DNA is preserved here, 45 bases in frame from base 1. Based on the germline V gene (reference sequence), the CDR1 and CDR2 sequences are MNHEY and SMNVEV. Worth noting for this clone: There is no known antigen for this receptor. No much larger clonotype is one base removed from it; base qualities were not supplied.

The origin of this receptor is an adult who received the AZD1222 COVID-19 vaccine. The sequenced sample was peripheral blood, obtained 28 days after the second AZD1222 dose. The chain is made from TRBV27 and TRBJ1-6, and 8 bases in between align with TRBD1. The CDR3 region reads CASSRDRTRNSPLHF. In nucleotide form, the sequence is TGTGCCAGCAGTCGGGACAGGACTCGAAATTCACCCCTCCACTTT.